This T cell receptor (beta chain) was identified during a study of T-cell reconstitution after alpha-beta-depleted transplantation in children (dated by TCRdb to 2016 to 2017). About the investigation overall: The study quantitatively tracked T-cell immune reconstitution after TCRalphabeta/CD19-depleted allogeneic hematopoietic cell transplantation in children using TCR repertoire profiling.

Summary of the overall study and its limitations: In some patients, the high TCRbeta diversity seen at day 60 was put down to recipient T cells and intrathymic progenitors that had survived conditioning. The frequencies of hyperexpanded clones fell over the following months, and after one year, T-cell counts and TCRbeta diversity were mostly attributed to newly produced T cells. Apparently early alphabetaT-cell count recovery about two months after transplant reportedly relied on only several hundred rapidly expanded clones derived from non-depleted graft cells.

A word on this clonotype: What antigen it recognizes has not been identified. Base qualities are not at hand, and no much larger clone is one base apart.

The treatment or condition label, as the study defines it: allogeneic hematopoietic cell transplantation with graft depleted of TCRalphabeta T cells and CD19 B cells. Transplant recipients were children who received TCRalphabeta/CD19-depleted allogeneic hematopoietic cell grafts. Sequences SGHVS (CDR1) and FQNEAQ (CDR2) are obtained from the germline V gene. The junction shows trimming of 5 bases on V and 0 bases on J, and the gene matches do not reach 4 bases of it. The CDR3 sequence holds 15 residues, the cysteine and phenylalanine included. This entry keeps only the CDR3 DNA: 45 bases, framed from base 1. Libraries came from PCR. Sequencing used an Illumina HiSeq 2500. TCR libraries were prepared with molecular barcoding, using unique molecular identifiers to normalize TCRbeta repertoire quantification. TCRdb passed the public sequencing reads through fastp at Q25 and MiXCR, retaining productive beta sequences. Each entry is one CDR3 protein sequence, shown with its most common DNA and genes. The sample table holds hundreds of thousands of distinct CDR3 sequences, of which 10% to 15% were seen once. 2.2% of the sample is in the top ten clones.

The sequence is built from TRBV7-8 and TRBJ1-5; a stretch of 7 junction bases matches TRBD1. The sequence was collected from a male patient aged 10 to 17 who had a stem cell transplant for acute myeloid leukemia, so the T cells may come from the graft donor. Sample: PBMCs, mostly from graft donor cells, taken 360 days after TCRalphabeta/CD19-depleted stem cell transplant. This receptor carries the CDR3 CASSVRDSSNQPQHF. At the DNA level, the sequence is TGTGCCAGCAGCGTCCGGGACAGTAGCAATCAGCCCCAGCATTTT.